A single sample gave rise to the 17 T cell receptor beta chains below, sequenced in a study of cytomegalovirus exposure and HLA in healthy donors. The PCR had 60 Vbeta and 13 Jbeta primers. Some clones are missing from TCRdb's copy, which holds only in-frame ones; the method was immunoSEQ multiplex PCR. The table records about 150,000 clones, about 80% of them present only once. The sequencing sample was made of PBMCs. The receptors stem from a man under 40 in good health and CMV-seronegative.

The V and J genes are TRBV5-4 and TRBJ2-5, with a possible D match to TRBD1 (5 bases). Germline-derived CDR1 and CDR2 are SGHNT and YYREEE (reference sequence). CDR3 length: 13 amino acids. The V end lost 9 bases, the J end lost 3 bases, and 15 bases lay between the germline ends. CDR3 sequence (DNA): TGTGCCACCAAACCCTGGGGCGAAGAGACCCAGTACTTC. This gives the protein CATKPWGEETQYF. Complete variable domain (other parts from reference TRBV5-4 and TRBJ2-5): ETGVTQSPTHLIKTRGQQVTLRCSSQSGHNTVSWYQQALGQGPQFIFQYYREEENGRGNFPPRFSGLQFPNYSSELNVNALELDDSALYLCATKPWGEETQYFGPGTRLLVL.

The chain carries TRBV6-5 and TRBJ1-3, with D uncertain. Germline V gene lookup returns CDR1 MNHEY and CDR2 SVGAGI. There are 15 residues in the CDR3. The V end was cut by 0 bases, the J end by 0 bases, with 6 bases between. CDR3 region: CASSYSVSSGNTIYF. In nucleotides, the CDR3 is TGTGCCAGCAGTTACTCGGTGAGCTCTGGAAACACCATATATTTT.

The CDR3 DNA sequence: TGTGCCAGCAGCGCCTTCGGACCCTCTCGGGAAGAGCAGTTCTTC. This codes for CASSAFGPSREEQFF. The rearrangement links TRBV9 to TRBJ2-1; maybe TRBD2 (5 bases). The germline V and J ends were trimmed by 3 bases and 10 bases, with 20 bases remaining between them. The CDR3 spans 15 residues. Germline values: CDR1 SGDLS, CDR2 YYNGEE.

The genes are TRBV6-6 and TRBJ2-3; 11 positions match TRBD1. This CDR3 has 15 residues. Germline CDR1 MNHNY, CDR2 SVGAGI (reference sequence). J gave up 5 bases and V 4 bases, and 5 bases lay outside the gene matches. CDR3 in amino acids: CASSSGTGGVDTQYF. DNA of the CDR3: TGTGCCAGCAGTTCCGGGACAGGGGGTGTAGATACGCAGTATTTT.

The V gene is TRBV28, the J gene TRBJ1-1, with 7 bases fitting TRBD1. This CDR3 is built from 15 residues. The V gene's germline CDR1 is MDHEN and CDR2 SYDVKM. With 5 bases clipped from V and 10 bases from J, the junction kept 16 bases outside the gene matches. The CDR3 loop is CASSHDPDRASGAFF. The CDR3 coding sequence is TGTGCCAGCAGTCACGACCCCGACAGGGCCAGTGGAGCTTTCTTT. The whole variable domain, remainder taken from reference TRBV28 and TRBJ1-1, is DVKVTQSSRYLVKRTGEKVFLECVQDMDHENMFWYRQDPGLGLRLIYFSYDVKMKEKGDIPEGYSVSREKKERFSLILESASTNQTSMYLCASSHDPDRASGAFFGQGTRLTVV.

The chain couples TRBV7-9 to TRBJ2-5; TRBD1 might be the D (6 bases). CDR3 length: 15 residues. Germline V gene sequence: CDR1 SEHNR, CDR2 FQNEAQ (reference sequence). With 1 base removed from V and 5 bases from J, the gap between germline ends came to 14 bases. CDR3 residues: CASSLVGGLPETQYF. The CDR3 DNA reads TGTGCCAGCAGCTTAGTTGGGGGCCTCCCGGAGACCCAGTACTTC.

V gene TRBV28 combines with J gene TRBJ2-1; a weak D match, TRBD1 (7 bases). CDR3 length equals 15 residues. CDR1 and CDR2 (germline): MDHEN, SYDVKM. V was cut by 2 bases and J by 7 bases, with 15 bases left in between. CDR3 DNA: TGTGCCAGCAGTTTAAGGAGGGGGCTAGGTAATGAGCAGTTCTTC. Encoded protein: CASSLRRGLGNEQFF.

The rearrangement joins TRBV4-2 to TRBJ2-3; TRBD2 matches at 7 bases. The trim removed 1 base at V and 5 bases at J, leaving 9 bases unmatched. The CDR3 length is 16 residues. Germline assignment: CDR1 LGHNA and CDR2 YNFKEQ. CDR3 amino acids: CASSQGASGIGDTQYF. The CDR3 region has the DNA TGTGCCAGCAGCCAAGGGGCTAGCGGCATTGGAGATACGCAGTATTTT.

The chain recombines TRBV15 with TRBJ1-2; the match to TRBD1 covers 8 bases. Germline assignment: CDR1 LNHNV and CDR2 YYDKDF (reference sequence). The CDR3 is 16 residues long. After removal of 3 bases from V and 5 bases from J, the junction contained 11 bases not matched to a gene. The CDR3 region is CATSRGLQGEGYGYTF. CDR3 DNA sequence: TGTGCCACCAGCAGGGGTCTACAGGGGGAGGGATATGGCTACACCTTC. The whole variable domain, remainder taken from reference TRBV15 and TRBJ1-2, is DAMVIQNPRYQVTQFGKPVTLSCSQTLNHNVMYWYQQKSSQAPKLLFHYYDKDFNNEADTPDNFQSRRPNTSFCFLDIRSPGLGDTAMYLCATSRGLQGEGYGYTFGSGTRLTVV.

V is TRBV28 and J is TRBJ2-4; TRBD2 aligns across 14 bases. Germline values: CDR1 MDHEN, CDR2 SYDVKM. The CDR3 is 18 amino acids. Trimming cost V 3 bases and J 0 bases; bases outside gene matches: 4. CDR3 sequence (DNA): TGTGCCAGCAGTTTGGGGACTAGCGGGAGTAGAGCCAAAAACATTCAGTACTTC. It yields the protein CASSLGTSGSRAKNIQYF.

The count of this clone is one. V usage is TRBV9 and J usage is TRBJ2-1, with 7 bases fitting TRBD2. V shed 4 bases, J shed 3 bases, and the junction held 4 bases outside the gene matches. Germline values: CDR1 SGDLS, CDR2 YYNGEE. CDR3 length equals 14 residues. CDR3 region: CASSRGGGYNEQFF. The CDR3 DNA reads TGTGCCAGCAGCCGTGGGGGGGGCTACAATGAGCAGTTCTTC.

This clone was seen just once. The rearrangement uses TRBV10-3 and TRBJ1-6; possibly TRBD1 for D (6 bases). In germline, CDR1 is ENHRY, CDR2 SYGVKD. V lost 7 bases to trimming and J lost 6 bases, with 13 bases between them. This CDR3 spans 14 amino acids. The CDR3 DNA follows: TGTGCCATCAATTCACAGGGCGGTAATTCACCCCTCCACTTT. This translates into CAINSQGGNSPLHF.

J is TRBJ2-5 and V is TRBV29-1; D is perhaps TRBD2 (6 bases). Germline CDR1 SQVTM, CDR2 ANQGSEA. The CDR3 extends over 13 amino acids. V shed 3 bases and J shed 4 bases, with 12 bases lying between them. This chain's CDR3 is CSVEATSSETQYF. CDR3 in DNA: TGCAGCGTTGAGGCGACTAGTTCAGAGACCCAGTACTTC.

The chain has TRBV2 and TRBJ1-4; D gene ambiguous. Trimming removed 3 bases from V and 0 bases from J, with 8 bases in between. The CDR3 totals 15 residues. Germline V gives CDR1 SNHLY, CDR2 FYNNEI. The CDR3: CASSDAAATNEKLFF. DNA for the CDR3: TGTGCCAGCAGTGATGCGGCAGCAACTAATGAAAAACTGTTTTTT.

Details on this clone: The identical CDR3 is also encoded by other nucleotide sequences in the sample. The J gene is TRBJ1-1, the V gene TRBV5-1; 7 bases map to TRBD1. The CDR3 is made up of 13 amino acids. Germline V CDR1 and CDR2: SGHRS, YFSETQ. Unmatched junction bases numbered 6, after V lost 2 bases and J lost 8 bases. The CDR3 spells CASSLTGTAEAFF. The CDR3 DNA reads TGCGCCAGCAGCTTAACCGGGACAGCAGAAGCTTTCTTT.

The chain recombines TRBV27 with TRBJ1-1; TRBD1 might be the D (5 bases). The V and J ends lost 5 bases and 5 bases respectively, with 12 bases between them. CDR1 is MNHEY, CDR2 SMNVEV, per germline (reference sequence). The CDR3 has 13 residues. CDR3 in amino acids: CASSKSGGTEAFF. The CDR3 DNA reads TGTGCCAGCAGTAAATCGGGGGGAACTGAAGCTTTCTTT.

This chain links TRBV28 with TRBJ2-2; tentative D call: TRBD2 (6 bases). This CDR3 is 17 amino acids long. Trimming left V 8 bases short and J 1 base short, with 20 bases between. CDR1 and CDR2 from the germline V gene are MDHEN and SYDVKM. CDR3 protein: CASFSAGYPLNTGELFF. In nucleotides, the CDR3 is TGTGCCAGCTTCTCAGCGGGTTACCCTTTGAACACCGGGGAGCTGTTTTTT.